These 26 T cell receptor beta chains share one sample of origin, sequenced in a study of T cell changes during pregnancy in multiple sclerosis. Some clones are missing from TCRdb's copy, which holds only in-frame ones; the method was immunoSEQ multiplex PCR. The data show about 100,000 clones, about 92% seen once. Sample: peripheral blood, taken after pregnancy. The receptors here all came from a female donor with multiple sclerosis, enrolled in a pregnancy study.

The chain is built from TRBV5-4 and TRBJ1-1; possible D gene TRBD1, 6 bases. This CDR3 has 16 residues. Germline CDR1 and CDR2: SGHNT and YYREEE (reference sequence). V was clipped by 3 bases and J by 4 bases, with 19 bases between them. In nucleotides, the CDR3 is TGTGCCAGCAGCTCGCCACAGGGAGCGAGGATCACTGAAGCTTTCTTT. Translating gives CASSSPQGARITEAFF.

The chain combines TRBV7-7 with TRBJ2-7; 7 bases agree with TRBD1. The germline V gene has CDR1 SSHAT and CDR2 FNYEAQ (reference sequence). Trimming removed 5 bases from V and 3 bases from J; junction bases left unmatched: 4. CDR3 size: 13 residues. CDR3 protein: CASSPWDSYEQYF. The CDR3 DNA sequence: TGTGCCAGCAGCCCCTGGGACAGCTACGAGCAGTACTTC. Drawing the rest from reference TRBV7-7 and TRBJ2-7, the complete variable domain is GAGVSQSPRYKVTKRGQDVTLRCDPISSHATLYWYQQALGQGPEFLTYFNYEAQPDKSGLPSDRFSAERPEGSISTLTIQRTEQRDSAMYRCASSPWDSYEQYFGPGTRLTVT.

The gene calls are TRBV5-1 and TRBJ1-4, with D perhaps matching TRBD1 (6 bases). Germline CDR1 SGHRS, CDR2 YFSETQ. V lost 4 bases and J 8 bases, leaving 6 bases between the germline ends. This CDR3 has 11 amino acids. The CDR3 DNA sequence: TGCGCCAGCAGCCAGGGGGAAAAACTGTTTTTT. Residues: CASSQGEKLFF.

This chain links TRBV19 with TRBJ1-6; tentative D call: TRBD1 (6 bases). Germline V gene data show CDR1 as LNHDA and CDR2 as SQIVND (reference sequence). The CDR3 sequence is 15 residues long. Trimming stripped 6 bases from V and 4 bases from J, with 13 bases between. This chain's CDR3 is CASSQSGAYNSPLHF. CDR3 in DNA: TGTGCCAGTAGCCAATCAGGGGCATATAATTCACCCCTCCACTTT.

The rearrangement uses TRBV28 and TRBJ1-4; D is perhaps TRBD1 (5 bases). Germline assignment: CDR1 MDHEN and CDR2 SYDVKM. The CDR3 runs 15 residues. Trimming shortened V by 10 bases and J by 11 bases, and 26 bases separated the two germline ends. CDR3 bases: TGTGCCACCGAAGATAGGGGTCCCAACGGCTCGAAACTGTTTTTT. Its translation: CATEDRGPNGSKLFF. Variable domain in full (rest from reference TRBV28 and TRBJ1-4): DVKVTQSSRYLVKRTGEKVFLECVQDMDHENMFWYRQDPGLGLRLIYFSYDVKMKEKGDIPEGYSVSREKKERFSLILESASTNQTSMYLCATEDRGPNGSKLFFGSGTQLSVL.

The V and J genes are TRBV27 and TRBJ2-7; 11 bases agree with TRBD2. CDR3 length: 16 amino acids. Germline lookup yields CDR1 MNHEY and CDR2 SMNVEV (reference sequence). Trimming cost V 0 bases and J 0 bases; bases outside gene matches: 1. The CDR3 DNA is TGTGCCAGCAGTTTATCCACTAGCGGGAGCTCCTACGAGCAGTACTTC. Its translation: CASSLSTSGSSYEQYF.

This chain uses TRBV2 with TRBJ2-1; TRBD1 aligns across 12 bases. In germline, CDR1 is SNHLY, CDR2 FYNNEI. The V and J ends lost 8 bases and 7 bases, in that order; junction bases with no gene match: 9. The CDR3 spans 15 residues. CDR3 region: CASGTGTGGFNEQFF. In DNA, the CDR3 is TGTGCCAGCGGCACCGGGACAGGGGGCTTTAATGAGCAGTTCTTC.

The V gene is TRBV5-1, the J gene TRBJ2-7; the match to TRBD2 covers 10 bases. Germline V CDR1 and CDR2: SGHRS, YFSETQ. Trimming at V came to 4 bases and at J to 2 bases, leaving 0 bases not matched to a gene. This CDR3 comprises 13 residues. This CDR3 reads CASSTSGAYEQYF. CDR3 bases: TGCGCCAGCAGCACTAGCGGGGCCTACGAGCAGTACTTC.

Written as DNA, the CDR3 is TGTGCCAGCAGTGAAGCCGACAGGGGGAGTCGCTACACCTTC. Its translation is CASSEADRGSRYTF. The chain combines TRBV6-1 with TRBJ1-2, with 9 positions matching TRBD1. With 0 bases clipped from V and 9 bases from J, the junction kept 5 bases outside the gene matches. Germline loops: CDR1 MNHNS, CDR2 SASEGT. This CDR3 region has 14 residues.

This clone appeared a single time. The chain carries TRBV6-1 and TRBJ2-7, with TRBD2 identical over 13 bases. Germline V gene lookup returns CDR1 MNHNS and CDR2 SASEGT. CDR3 length equals 15 residues. Unmatched junction bases numbered 5, after V lost 4 bases and J lost 5 bases. The CDR3 DNA is TGTGCCAGCAGTGTAGGACTAGCGGGAGTTAACGAGCAGTACTTC. Its translation: CASSVGLAGVNEQYF.

The chain links TRBV6-1 to TRBJ2-7; 13 nucleotides line up with TRBD2. This CDR3 comprises 15 residues. Germline V gives CDR1 MNHNS, CDR2 SASEGT. The V segment lost 4 bases and the J segment 6 bases; nucleotides outside the gene matches: 6. This CDR3 reads CASSATSGRLGEQYF. Written as DNA, the CDR3 is TGTGCCAGCAGTGCGACTAGCGGGAGGCTAGGCGAGCAGTACTTC.

The genes are TRBV28 and TRBJ1-5; a weak D match, TRBD1 (5 bases). The V gene lost 5 bases and the J gene lost 6 bases, with 17 bases spanning the gap. The length of the CDR3 is 15 residues. CDR1 MDHEN and CDR2 SYDVKM come from the germline V gene. CDR3 in amino acids: CASSPAGISGQPQHF. CDR3 DNA sequence: TGTGCCAGCAGTCCGGCAGGGATCTCGGGTCAGCCCCAGCATTTT.

This chain uses TRBV29-1 with TRBJ2-7; 9 bases map to TRBD2. The CDR3 is 15 residues long. Per germline, CDR1 SQVTM and CDR2 ANQGSEA. V was pared by 0 bases and J by 2 bases, with 5 bases of the junction left unmatched. CDR3 sequence (DNA): TGCAGCGTTGAAGATCCTAGCGGGAAAACCTACGAGCAGTACTTC. It codes for CSVEDPSGKTYEQYF.

This chain uses TRBV7-2 with TRBJ2-5; TRBD2 matches at 10 bases. Germline CDR1 is SGHTA and CDR2 is FQGNSA. The CDR3 is made up of 13 amino acids. The V and J ends lost 5 bases and 5 bases, in that order; junction bases with no gene match: 2. The CDR3 spells CASSRLAGETQYF. The CDR3 region has the DNA TGTGCCAGCAGCCGACTAGCGGGCGAGACCCAGTACTTC.

The J gene is TRBJ1-1, the V gene TRBV28; 7 nucleotides line up with TRBD1. CDR3 length equals 15 residues. J gave up 3 bases and V 5 bases, and 9 bases lay outside the gene matches. The germline gives CDR1 MDHEN, CDR2 SYDVKM. The CDR3 is CASSLGQEIYTEAFF. DNA of the CDR3: TGTGCCAGCAGTCTCGGACAGGAGATTTACACTGAAGCTTTCTTT.

The V and J genes are TRBV6-1 and TRBJ2-7; 12 nucleotides agree with TRBD2. J lost 5 bases, V lost 4 bases, and 9 bases had no gene match. This CDR3 region has 16 residues. The germline gives CDR1 MNHNS, CDR2 SASEGT. This CDR3 is CASSGRTSGNPHEQYF. CDR3 in DNA: TGTGCCAGCAGTGGCCGGACTAGCGGGAACCCCCACGAGCAGTACTTC.

CDR3 coding DNA: TGTGCCTGGAGGAGTACCACCGGGACTAGCAATCCCTACGAGCAGTACTTC. This translates into CAWRSTTGTSNPYEQYF. This sequence joins TRBV30 and TRBJ2-7, with TRBD2 matching 9 bases. Germline V gene lookup returns CDR1 GTSNPN and CDR2 SVGIG (reference sequence). With 3 bases clipped from V and 2 bases from J, the junction kept 14 bases outside the gene matches. This CDR3 comprises 17 residues.

V gene TRBV7-2 combines with J gene TRBJ1-2, with D perhaps matching TRBD1 (6 bases). Germline CDR1 is SGHTA and CDR2 is FQGNSA. The CDR3 contains 14 residues. V was shortened by 6 bases and J by 12 bases, with 23 bases between the two germline ends. The CDR3 is CASSLPGGPGSHTF. CDR3 nucleotide sequence: TGTGCCAGCAGTCTCCCTGGGGGCCCAGGGAGCCACACCTTC.

This clone appeared once. V is TRBV9 and J is TRBJ2-3; 11 bases agree with TRBD2. The junction had 4 bases not matched to a gene; V was cut back by 0 bases and J by 4 bases. CDR3 size: 16 residues. CDR1 and CDR2 from the germline V gene are SGDLS and YYNGEE. The CDR3 DNA reads as TGTGCCAGCAGCGTAGTGGGGACTAGCGGCTCAGATACGCAGTATTTT. Translated, it gives CASSVVGTSGSDTQYF.

The chain recombines TRBV28 with TRBJ1-5; 8 nucleotides agree with TRBD1. CDR1 MDHEN and CDR2 SYDVKM come from the germline V gene. After removal of 7 bases from V and 7 bases from J, the junction contained 12 bases not matched to a gene. This CDR3 has 15 amino acids. The CDR3: CASTTSDRVGQPQHF. CDR3 nucleotides: TGTGCCAGCACCACCTCGGACAGGGTAGGACAGCCCCAGCATTTT.

In its sample, this clone was seen once. The chain couples TRBV18 to TRBJ2-4; TRBD2 might be the D (6 bases). Germline V gives CDR1 KGHSH, CDR2 LQKENI. Trimming took 6 bases from V and 6 from J, leaving 15 bases between them. This CDR3 contains 14 residues. This CDR3 is CASSLSGVANIQYF. CDR3 DNA: TGTGCCAGCTCCCTGTCGGGGGTTGCAAACATTCAGTACTTC.

The chain has TRBV30 and TRBJ2-3; a weak D match, TRBD2 (7 bases). This CDR3 contains 16 residues. V lost 1 base and J 1 base, leaving 15 bases between the germline ends. The germline V gene has CDR1 GTSNPN and CDR2 SVGIG (reference sequence). The CDR3 bases are TGTGCCTGGAGTGGGTCACCGGGGGGCCGCACAGATACGCAGTATTTT. Translated: CAWSGSPGGRTDTQYF. The variable domain in full, with the rest retrieved from reference TRBV30 and TRBJ2-3, is SQTIHQWPATLVQPVGSPLSLECTVEGTSNPNLYWYRQAAGRGLQLLFYSVGIGQISSEVPQNLSASRPQDRQFILSSKKLLLSDSGFYLCAWSGSPGGRTDTQYFGPGTRLTVL.

About this clone: Its ends do not fully match the called genes, so a read error is possible. This chain connects TRBV19 to TRBJ1-5; D is unclear. The V gene's germline CDR1 is LNHDA and CDR2 SQIVND (reference sequence). The CDR3 extends over 13 amino acids. DNA for the CDR3: TGTGCCAGTGGACCGACTAGCGATCAGCCCCAGCATTTT. Protein: CASGPTSDQPQHF.

V usage is TRBV21-1 and J usage is TRBJ2-7; the D call of TRBD1 is as the table states it, not checked on the DNA. TRBV21-1 has pseudogene status. The length of the CDR3 is 15 residues. Here the CDR3 DNA reads TGTGCCAGCAATCTAACAGGGTCCCTCTCCTACGAGCAGTACTTC. Amino acid sequence: CASNLTGSLSYEQYF.

The genes are TRBV5-6 and TRBJ1-5; D gene ambiguous. There are 14 residues in the CDR3. Germline CDR1 reads SGHDT; CDR2 reads YYEEEE. Trimming took 1 base from V and 6 from J, leaving 11 bases between them. CDR3 residues: CASSLRGLGQPQHF. The CDR3 DNA follows: TGTGCCAGCAGCTTGCGGGGTTTGGGTCAGCCCCAGCATTTT.

The chain carries TRBV9 and TRBJ1-1, with unresolved D. The V gene's germline CDR1 is SGDLS and CDR2 YYNGEE. Deletions cut 1 base from V and 1 base from J, with 5 bases between. This CDR3 spans 13 amino acids. This CDR3 reads CASSVSGNTEAFF. The CDR3 nucleotides are TGTGCCAGCAGCGTATCCGGGAACACTGAAGCTTTCTTT.